What follows is one T cell receptor beta chain and its context. Libraries were prepared by immunoSEQ multiplex PCR; TCRdb keeps only in-frame clonotypes and omits some of them. The profile shows tens of thousands of clones, about 94% of them singletons. This specimen belongs to a study of T cell changes during pregnancy in multiple sclerosis. Germline-derived CDR1 and CDR2 are MDHEN and SYDVKM. V gave up 3 bases and J gave up 0 bases, with 15 bases separating them. The CDR3 consists of 16 residues. V and J are TRBV28 and TRBJ2-7, with D hard to call. This material consisted of CD8+ T cells from peripheral blood mononuclear cells, taken after pregnancy. The TCR was taken from a female donor with multiple sclerosis, enrolled in a pregnancy study. This chain's CDR3 is CASSFASDFGSYEQYF. In DNA, the CDR3 is TGTGCCAGCAGTTTCGCCTCAGACTTTGGCTCCTACGAGCAGTACTTC.